These 3 T cell receptor beta chains were all obtained from the same sample, sequenced in a study of Ad26.COV2.S vaccination and SARS-CoV-2 variants. Treatment here: about 20 received Ad26.COV2.S at low or high dose, single or two shots; 5 received placebo; per-sample allocation not given. Sampling was done on day 63 after the first vaccine or placebo injection. TCRdb's copy holds only in-frame clones and misses some; the assay was immunoSEQ multiplex PCR. The sample has 300,000 to 350,000 clones, roughly 90% seen once. The sample in question was peripheral blood, obtained in a trial of Ad26.COV2.S vaccine versus placebo. The receptors derive from a person between 18 and 60 years old who received the Ad26.COV2.S COVID-19 vaccine or a placebo.

The genes are TRBV7-9 and TRBJ2-6; 8 positions agree with TRBD1. In germline, CDR1 is SEHNR, CDR2 FQNEAQ (reference sequence). The CDR3 extends over 15 amino acids. After removal of 6 bases from V and 4 bases from J, the junction contained 5 bases not matched to a gene. The CDR3 nucleotides read TGTGCCAGCAGAAGGACAGGGTCCGGGGCCAACGTCCTGACTTTC. This sequence encodes CASRRTGSGANVLTF.

The sample holds one count of this clone. The CDR3 DNA reads TGCGCCAGCACCCGGGACAGGGTGAACACTGAAGCTTTCTTT. Its translation: CASTRDRVNTEAFF. V usage is TRBV4-1 and J usage is TRBJ1-1; TRBD1 aligns across 9 bases. The CDR3 extends over 14 amino acids. With V trimmed by 7 bases and J by 0 bases, 3 bases remained unmatched. Looked up from germline, CDR1 is MGHRA and CDR2 is YSYEKL.

V usage is TRBV7-2 and J usage is TRBJ2-1, with 7 bases identical to TRBD2. From germline, CDR1 is SGHTA and CDR2 FQGNSA. Trimming removed 4 bases from V and 3 bases from J; junction bases left unmatched: 9. CDR3 length: 16 amino acids. The CDR3 DNA is TGTGCCAGCAGCTCGGTCGGGACTAACCGCTACAATGAGCAGTTCTTC. Its protein is CASSSVGTNRYNEQFF.